This is a list of T cell receptor beta chains from one sample in a study of blood T cell repertoires in COVID-19. Sequencing was performed with immunoSEQ multiplex PCR; in TCRdb, only in-frame clones are kept and a portion is missing. The sample carries 25,000 to 35,000 clones, 90% recorded once. The specimen was peripheral blood. All receptors come from a man between 60 and 75 years old with active COVID-19. Each CDR3 is given with its conserved first and last residue. The D gene is left open where the match is weak. Expanded clones are given a class, and other clones once, few, many or no size at all.

TRBJ2-7	TRBV3-1/TRBV3-2	NA	NA	TGTGCCAGCAGCTGGGCTAGCGCCACCTACGAGCAGTACTTC	CASSWASATYEQYF
TRBJ2-2	TRBV27	NA	NA	TGTGCCAGCAGTAGTCGGGTTTTCGCGAACACCGGGGAGCTGTTTTTT	CASSSRVFANTGELFF
TRBJ1-2	TRBV4-3	NA	NA	TGCGCCAGCAGCCAAGACGAAGGGGCTCCCTATGGCTACACCTTC	CASSQDEGAPYGYTF
TRBJ1-6	TRBV30	NA	TRBD1	TGTGCCTGGACTCAGGGGGCGCGGGAGAATTCACCCCTCCACTTT	CAWTQGARENSPLHF
TRBJ1-1	TRBV12-3/TRBV12-4	NA	NA	TGTGCCAGCAGTCTCAGGAACACTGAAGCTTTCTTT	CASSLRNTEAFF
TRBJ2-2	TRBV19	NA	NA	TGTGCCAGTCGATGGGGGGTGAGCGGGGAGCTGTTTTTT	CASRWGVSGELFF
TRBJ2-3	TRBV6-2/TRBV6-3	NA	TRBD2	TGTGCCAGCAGTTCCCGCGGGGGGGTGACAGATACGCAGTATTTT	CASSSRGGVTDTQYF
TRBJ1-1	TRBV5-4	NA	TRBD1	TGTGCCAGCAGCCAGGGGGGGAACACTGAAGCTTTCTTT	CASSQGGNTEAFF
TRBJ1-2	TRBV6-2/TRBV6-3	NA	NA	TGTGCCAGCAGTTACTCGAGGGTCTCCGTGACCTTC	CASSYSRVSVTF
TRBJ2-5	TRBV18	NA	TRBD2	TGTGCCAGCTCACTGCCTAGGACTAGCGAGGAGACCCAGTACTTC	CASSLPRTSEETQYF
TRBJ2-7	TRBV10-3	NA	TRBD1	TGTGCCACCTCGACAGGGGGCTACGAGCAGTACTTC	CATSTGGYEQYF
TRBJ1-1	TRBV24-1	NA	NA	TGTGCCACCAGTGATTCCAGACCGGGGTTGGCTGAAGCTTTCTTT	CATSDSRPGLAEAFF
TRBJ2-1	TRBV12-3/TRBV12-4	NA	TRBD1	TGTGCCAGCAGTCCCAGGGGGTACAATGAGCAGTTCTTC	CASSPRGYNEQFF
TRBJ1-4	TRBV12-3/TRBV12-4	NA	NA	TGTGCCAGCACCCCCCCGGCTAATGAAAAACTGTTTTTT	CASTPPANEKLFF
TRBJ2-3	TRBV30	NA	NA	TGTGCCTGGAGTAGGCGGGACAGAAGCACAGATACGCAGTATTTT	CAWSRRDRSTDTQYF
TRBJ2-7	TRBV7-2	NA	TRBD2	TGTGCCAGCAGCCCGGCTAGCGGGGGATACGAGCAGTACTTC	CASSPASGGYEQYF
TRBJ2-7	TRBV2	few	NA	TGTGCCAGCAGTAAAAGACAGAGCTCCTACGAGCAGTACTTC	CASSKRQSSYEQYF
TRBJ2-5	TRBV5-1	NA	TRBD2	TGCGCCAGCAGCGTAAAGACTAGCGGTCAAGAGACCCAGTACTTC	CASSVKTSGQETQYF
TRBJ2-7	TRBV4-1	NA	NA	TGCGCCAGCAGCCAAGAGGCCGCCAAGCAGTACTTC	CASSQEAAKQYF
TRBJ2-7	TRBV21-1	NA	NA	TGTGCCAGCAGCAAGCCGACACGTGATGGCTCCTACGAGCAGTACTTC	CASSKPTRDGSYEQYF
TRBJ2-7	TRBV11-3	NA	TRBD1	TGTGCCAGCAGACAGGGGGCTTACGAGCAGTACTTC	CASRQGAYEQYF
TRBJ2-3	TRBV4-1	NA	TRBD1	TGCGCCAGCAGCCAACCGGGACAGGGAGATACGCAGTATTTT	CASSQPGQGDTQYF
TRBJ2-7	TRBV18	NA	TRBD1	TGTGCCAGCTCGGGGGGGACAGGGGCGTACGAGCAGTACTTC	CASSGGTGAYEQYF
TRBJ1-4	TRBV27	NA	NA	TGTGCCAGCAGTTGGGGGGCAACTAATGAAAAACTGTTTTTT	CASSWGATNEKLFF
TRBJ2-3	TRBV27	NA	TRBD2	TGTGCCAGCAGTTTGGGACTAGCGGGGGGTCAAGATACGCAGTATTTT	CASSLGLAGGQDTQYF
TRBJ1-2	TRBV27	NA	NA	TGTGCCAGCAGTCCCCTTGGACAGAACTATGGCTACACCTTC	CASSPLGQNYGYTF
TRBJ2-7	TRBV12-3/TRBV12-4	NA	TRBD1	TGTGCCAGCAGCCCCGGGACAGACTACGAGCAGTACTTC	CASSPGTDYEQYF
TRBJ2-7	TRBV19	NA	TRBD1	TGTGCCAGTAGTGACAGGGTCGAGCAGTACTTC	CASSDRVEQYF
TRBJ2-5	TRBV15	NA	TRBD1	TGTGCCACCAGCAGCGGACAGGGCCTCTTGGAGACCCAGTACTTC	CATSSGQGLLETQYF
TRBJ1-3	TRBV5-6	once	NA	TGTGCCAGCAGCAGTCGGGTGATCTCTGGAAACACCATATATTTT	CASSSRVISGNTIYF
TRBJ2-5	TRBV7-9	NA	NA	TGTGCCAGCAGCTTAGGGCAATTGGTGGAGACCCAGTACTTC	CASSLGQLVETQYF
TRBJ2-3	TRBV10-3	NA	NA	TGTGCCATCGAGAGACGACTAGATGACACAGATACGCAGTATTTT	CAIERRLDDTDTQYF
TRBJ1-5	TRBV2	few	NA	TGTGCCAGCAGGGCGAGCAGGGCAAGGAGCAATCAGCCCCAGCATTTT	CASRASRARSNQPQHF
TRBJ1-2	TRBV24-1	NA	NA	TGTGCCACCAGTGACCGACTCGGGGGGATAAGCGGCTACACCTTC	CATSDRLGGISGYTF
TRBJ1-1	TRBV21-1	NA	NA	TGTGTCCTACCGACAGGGGGCGTGAACACTGAAGCTTTCTTT	CVLPTGGVNTEAFF
TRBJ2-2	TRBV9	NA	TRBD1	TGTGCCAGCAGCGTTAGGACAGGGAGAACCGGGGAGCTGTTTTTT	CASSVRTGRTGELFF
TRBJ2-3	TRBV20-1	once	NA	TGCAGTGCTAGTAGGGGCGGTATCACAGATACGCAGTATTTT	CSASRGGITDTQYF
TRBJ1-2	TRBV24-1	once	TRBD1	TGTGCCACCAGTGATGGCGGGACAGGGATCAATTATGGCTACACCTTC	CATSDGGTGINYGYTF
TRBJ2-5	TRBV6-1	NA	TRBD1	TGTGCCAGCAGTGAAGGGACAGGGCAAGAGACCCAGTACTTC	CASSEGTGQETQYF
TRBJ2-5	TRBV11-3	NA	TRBD2	TGTGCCAGCAGCCAAGCGGGGGGGCATGAGACCCAGTACTTC	CASSQAGGHETQYF
TRBJ2-3	TRBV24-1	NA	NA	TGTGCCACCAGTGATCAGGGGTGGACAGATACGCAGTATTTT	CATSDQGWTDTQYF
TRBJ2-7	TRBV30	NA	TRBD2	TGTGCCTGGAGTCTGGCTAGCGGGGGCTCCTACGAGCAGTACTTC	CAWSLASGGSYEQYF
TRBJ1-3	TRBV19	NA	NA	TGTGCCAGTAGTATCCCACAGGCCCGCTCTGGAAACACCATATATTTT	CASSIPQARSGNTIYF